This T cell receptor beta chain was recorded in a study of tumor-infiltrating lymphocytes in oesophageal squamous cell carcinoma. CDR1 and CDR2 (germline): SGHVS, FQNEAQ. The CDR3 covers 15 residues. The J segment lost 8 bases and the V segment lost 2 bases, leaving 6 bases of the junction unmatched. TCRdb re-derived calls from the PCR reads in MiXCR, one entry per CDR3 protein. The sample lists about 14,000 distinct CDR3 sequences, 45% to 50% seen once, with 14% in the top ten. The source material was blood. The sequence came from a male donor with esophageal squamous cell carcinoma. J is TRBJ1-4 and V is TRBV7-8; 9 positions agree with TRBD1. The CDR3 sequence: CASSLNTGQGEKLFF. CDR3 bases: TGTGCCAGCAGCTTAAACACGGGACAGGGAGAAAAACTGTTTTTT.